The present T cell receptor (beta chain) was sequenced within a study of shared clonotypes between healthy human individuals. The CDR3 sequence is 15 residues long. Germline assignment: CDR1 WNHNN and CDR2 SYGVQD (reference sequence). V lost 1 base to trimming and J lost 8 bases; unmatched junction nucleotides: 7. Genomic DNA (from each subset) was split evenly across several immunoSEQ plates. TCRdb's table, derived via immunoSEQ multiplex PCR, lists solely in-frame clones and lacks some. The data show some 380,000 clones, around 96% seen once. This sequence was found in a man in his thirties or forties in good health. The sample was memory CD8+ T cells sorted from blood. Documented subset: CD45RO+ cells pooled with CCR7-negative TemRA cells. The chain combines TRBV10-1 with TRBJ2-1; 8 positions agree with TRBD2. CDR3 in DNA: TGCGCCAGCAGTGAGTGGTTAGCGGGATCTGATGAGCAGTTCTTC. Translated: CASSEWLAGSDEQFF.